This T cell receptor (beta chain) was captured in a study of shared clonotypes between healthy human individuals. Method: immunoSEQ multiplex PCR; TCRdb's copy keeps in-frame clones and lacks some. The sample lists some 980,000 clones, around 80% occurring once. The CDR3 length is 12 residues. Germline CDR1 reads LNHDA; CDR2 reads SQIVND (reference sequence). V was cut by 10 bases and J by 0 bases, with 4 bases left in between. Material for sequencing was memory CD4+ T cells sorted from blood. This sample's subset: CD45RA-negative fraction. The clonotype comes from a man between 18 and 35 years old in good health. V is TRBV19 and J is TRBJ2-6; D is undetermined. The CDR3: CATASGANVLTF. DNA for the CDR3: TGTGCCACCGCCTCTGGGGCCAACGTCCTGACTTTC.